A selection of T cell receptor beta chains follows, all from one sample in a study of T-cell memory formation after mild COVID-19. TCRdb passed the 5' RACE reads through MiXCR, listing each CDR3 protein once. The profile shows tens of thousands of distinct CDR3 sequences, approximately 15% of them singletons. Material: PBMCs or a T cell subset sorted from them (not recorded which). These receptors were collected from an adult woman who had mild COVID-19 (a few samples of this study predate the infection). Cell type and time point are not known. Each CDR3 is given with its conserved first and last residue. A D gene is named only where the DNA matches it firmly. The size field is filled for only some rows; it gives once, few, many or a size class.

clone size	V gene	D gene	J gene	CDR3 length	CDR3 DNA	CDR3 protein
-	TRBV7-8	TRBD1	TRBJ2-1	14	TGTGCCAGCAGCTCGGGACAGGAGTACAATGAGCAGTTCTTC	CASSSGQEYNEQFF
few	TRBV20-1	-	TRBJ2-1	14	TGCAGTGCTACTGTTCGGGACACCTACAATGAGCAGTTCTTC	CSATVRDTYNEQFF
-	TRBV6-2/TRBV6-3	TRBD2	TRBJ2-3	14	TGTGCCAGCACCCCGGGACTAGCCACAGATACGCAGTATTTT	CASTPGLATDTQYF
few	TRBV9	-	TRBJ2-3	16	TGTGCCAGCAACTCCCGGGACTCTACTTCTCCAGATACGCAGTATTTT	CASNSRDSTSPDTQYF
-	TRBV12-3/TRBV12-4	-	TRBJ2-1	11	TGTGCCAGCAGTCGAGTAGATGAGCAGTTCTTC	CASSRVDEQFF
few	TRBV4-3	-	TRBJ2-6	17	TGCGCCAGCAGCCAAGATCGGCAGAGCTCGGGGGCCAACGTCCTGACTTTC	CASSQDRQSSGANVLTF
-	TRBV21-1	-	TRBJ1-2	17	TGTGCCAGCAGCAACGAAACCAGACGGGTAGAGGGAGGAGGCTACACCTTC	CASSNETRRVEGGGYTF
-	TRBV2	TRBD2	TRBJ2-7	14	TGTGCCAGCATGTCCGGGACTAGCGTATACGAGCAGTACTTC	CASMSGTSVYEQYF
-	TRBV4-1	TRBD2	TRBJ2-7	16	TGCGCCAGCAGCCAAGAACTGGGTTTAGCGGGGTACGAGCAGTACTTC	CASSQELGLAGYEQYF
-	TRBV11-1	TRBD2	TRBJ2-1	17	TGTGCCAGCAGCCCCCAAGGGGCGGGAGTCACCTACAATGAGCAGTTCTTC	CASSPQGAGVTYNEQFF
-	TRBV7-6	TRBD2	TRBJ2-3	17	TGTGCCAGCAGCAAGACCCCCGTGCGGGAGGACACAGATACGCAGTATTTT	CASSKTPVREDTDTQYF
-	TRBV20-1	-	TRBJ2-5	14	TGCAGTGCTAGAGATAAGAGTACCGAGGAGACCCAGTACTTC	CSARDKSTEETQYF
few	TRBV5-1	TRBD1	TRBJ2-2	16	TGCGCCAGTTCCGGGACAGTGAATTCGAACACCGGGGAGCTGTTTTTT	CASSGTVNSNTGELFF
few	TRBV5-5	-	TRBJ2-7	15	TGTGCCAGCAGCTTGAGGACCAGGGCCTTGGACGAGCAGTACTTC	CASSLRTRALDEQYF
few	TRBV4-1	-	TRBJ2-1	14	TGCGCCAGCAGCCAAGATGGGGACTACAATGAGCAGTTCTTC	CASSQDGDYNEQFF
few	TRBV7-9	-	TRBJ2-7	12	TGTGCCAGCAGCCCGGGCCCATCCGAGCAGTACTTC	CASSPGPSEQYF
-	TRBV29-1	-	TRBJ2-1	15	TGCAGCGTTGAAGATGAGGGTGGGAATTACAATGAGCAGTTCTTC	CSVEDEGGNYNEQFF
-	TRBV5-1	TRBD2	TRBJ2-3	18	TGCGCCAGCAGCTTCATGACGTCGGCTAGCGGGGGTGAGGATACGCAGTATTTT	CASSFMTSASGGEDTQYF
-	TRBV29-1	-	TRBJ2-7	12	TGCAGCGGTCACGGCCTGGTCGGCGAGCAGTACTTC	CSGHGLVGEQYF
-	TRBV5-4	-	TRBJ2-3	17	TGTGCCAGCAGCGGCTTTTCCTCCGGGACTGACACAGATACGCAGTATTTT	CASSGFSSGTDTDTQYF